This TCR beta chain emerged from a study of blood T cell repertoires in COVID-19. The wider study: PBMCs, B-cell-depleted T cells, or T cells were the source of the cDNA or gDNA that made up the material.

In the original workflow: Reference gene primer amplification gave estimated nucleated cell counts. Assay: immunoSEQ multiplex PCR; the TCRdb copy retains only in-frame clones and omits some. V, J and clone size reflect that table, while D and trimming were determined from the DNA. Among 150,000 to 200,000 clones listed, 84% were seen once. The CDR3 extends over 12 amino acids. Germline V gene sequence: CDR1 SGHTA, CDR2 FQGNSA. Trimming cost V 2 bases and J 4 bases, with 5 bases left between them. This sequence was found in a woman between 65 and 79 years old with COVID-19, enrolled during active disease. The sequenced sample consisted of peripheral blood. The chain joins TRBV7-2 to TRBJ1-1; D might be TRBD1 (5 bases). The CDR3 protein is CASSLTGTEAFF. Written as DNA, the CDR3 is TGTGCCAGCAGCTTAACAGGCACTGAAGCTTTCTTT.